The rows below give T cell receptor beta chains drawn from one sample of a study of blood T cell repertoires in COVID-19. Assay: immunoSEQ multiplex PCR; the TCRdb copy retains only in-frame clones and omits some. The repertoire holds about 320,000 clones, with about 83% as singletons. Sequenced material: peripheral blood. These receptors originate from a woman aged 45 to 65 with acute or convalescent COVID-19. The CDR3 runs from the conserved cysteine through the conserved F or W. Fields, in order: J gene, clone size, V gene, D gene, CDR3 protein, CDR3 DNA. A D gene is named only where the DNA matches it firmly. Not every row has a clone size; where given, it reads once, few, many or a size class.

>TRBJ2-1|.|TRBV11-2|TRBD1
CATGTGWNNEQFF
TGTGCCACCGGGACAGGGTGGAACAATGAGCAGTTCTTC
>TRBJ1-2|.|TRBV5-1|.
CASSSGQNYGYTF
TGCGCCAGCAGCTCAGGACAGAACTATGGCTACACCTTC
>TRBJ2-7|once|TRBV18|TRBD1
CASSQGQGISYEQYF
TGTGCCAGCTCTCAAGGACAGGGGATTTCCTACGAGCAGTACTTC
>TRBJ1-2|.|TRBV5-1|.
CASSLVAADLDYTF
TGCGCCAGCAGCTTGGTTGCAGCGGATTTGGACTACACCTTC
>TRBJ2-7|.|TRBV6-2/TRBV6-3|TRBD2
CASSTISGLAGGYEQYF
TGTGCCAGCAGTACAATATCGGGACTAGCGGGAGGCTACGAGCAGTACTTC
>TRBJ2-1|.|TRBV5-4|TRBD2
CASSGGGTGEQFF
TGTGCCAGCAGCGGGGGGGGTACGGGTGAGCAGTTCTTC
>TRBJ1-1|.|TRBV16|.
CASSQSIVTEAFF
TGTGCCAGCAGCCAATCGATAGTTACTGAAGCTTTCTTT
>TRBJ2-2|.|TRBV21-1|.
CATRGGRDTGELFF
TGTGCCACCCGGGGGGGTAGAGACACCGGGGAGCTGTTTTTT
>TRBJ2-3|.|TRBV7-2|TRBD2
CASSLVTSGGADTQYF
TGTGCCAGCAGCTTAGTAACTAGCGGGGGAGCAGATACGCAGTATTTT
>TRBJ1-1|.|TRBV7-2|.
CASTWEGRTEAFF
TGTGCCAGCACCTGGGAGGGACGGACTGAAGCTTTCTTT
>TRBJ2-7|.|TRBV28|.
CASSLRSVDEQYF
TGTGCCAGCAGTTTACGGTCGGTAGACGAGCAGTACTTC
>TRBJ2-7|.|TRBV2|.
CASSESHFYEQYF
TGTGCCAGCAGTGAAAGCCACTTCTACGAGCAGTACTTC
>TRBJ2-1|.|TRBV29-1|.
CSVESVPRYNEQFF
TGCAGCGTTGAATCGGTCCCCCGGTACAATGAGCAGTTCTTC
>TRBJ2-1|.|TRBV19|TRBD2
CASSPIAGNEQFF
TGTGCCAGTAGTCCCATAGCGGGAAATGAGCAGTTCTTC
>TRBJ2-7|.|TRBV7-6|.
CASSLRASGSYEQYF
TGTGCCAGCAGCTTAAGGGCCAGCGGTAGCTACGAGCAGTACTTC
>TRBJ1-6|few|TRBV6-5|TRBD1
CASTQGWYSPLHF
TGTGCCAGTACACAGGGGTGGTATTCACCCCTCCACTTT
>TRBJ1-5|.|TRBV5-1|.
CASSLAGREGQPQHF
TGCGCCAGCAGCTTGGCGGGCAGGGAAGGTCAGCCCCAGCATTTT
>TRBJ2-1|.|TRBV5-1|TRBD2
CASRVAGGHNEQFF
TGCGCCAGCAGAGTAGCGGGAGGCCACAATGAGCAGTTCTTC
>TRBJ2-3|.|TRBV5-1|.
CASSQGRRDTDTQYF
TGCGCCAGCAGCCAGGGCCGCCGAGACACAGATACGCAGTATTTT
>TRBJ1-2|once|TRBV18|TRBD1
CASSPAGTVVFGYTF
TGTGCCAGCTCACCCGCCGGGACAGTGGTCTTTGGCTACACCTTC
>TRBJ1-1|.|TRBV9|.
CASSVSGVATEAFF
TGTGCCAGCAGCGTCTCAGGGGTGGCCACTGAAGCTTTCTTT
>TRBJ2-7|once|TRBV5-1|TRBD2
CASTGTSGSYEQYF
TGCGCCAGCACTGGGACTAGCGGCTCCTACGAGCAGTACTTC
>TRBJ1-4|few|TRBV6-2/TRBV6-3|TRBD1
CASSYSIRDRTNEKLFF
TGTGCCAGCAGTTACTCCATCCGGGACAGGACTAATGAAAAACTGTTTTTT
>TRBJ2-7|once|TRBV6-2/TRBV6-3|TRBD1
CASSSPDFSGGDEQYF
TGTGCCAGCAGCTCACCCGACTTTTCAGGGGGAGACGAGCAGTACTTC
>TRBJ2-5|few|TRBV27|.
CASSPRRRETQYF
TGTGCCAGCAGTCCGAGGCGTAGGGAGACCCAGTACTTC
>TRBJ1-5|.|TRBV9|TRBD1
CASSPRTGGIDQPQHF
TGTGCCAGCAGCCCCCGGACAGGGGGTATCGATCAGCCCCAGCATTTT
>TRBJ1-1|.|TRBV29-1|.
CSVVRPGERLKAFF
TGCAGCGTTGTCAGGCCAGGGGAGAGGTTAAAGGCTTTCTTT
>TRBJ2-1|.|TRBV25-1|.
CASSEPGQNNEQFF
TGTGCCAGCAGTGAACCTGGACAGAACAATGAGCAGTTCTTC